This TCR beta chain derives from a study of cytomegalovirus exposure and HLA in healthy donors. V was pared by 7 bases and J by 2 bases, with 9 bases of the junction left unmatched. CDR3 size: 15 residues. Germline V lookup: CDR1 MDHEN, CDR2 SYDVKM. PCR was performed using 60 Vbeta and 13 Jbeta primers. The data were produced by immunoSEQ multiplex PCR, yet TCRdb's version contains in-frame clones alone and is incomplete. Of nearly 200,000 clones in the sample, over 80% were seen once. The TCR was taken from a man between 25 and 39 years old in good health and CMV-seronegative. What was sequenced was PBMCs. V usage is TRBV28 and J usage is TRBJ2-7; 9 bases fit TRBD1. Here the CDR3 DNA reads TGTGCCAGCAACACCGGGACAGGGTACACCTACGAGCAGTACTTC. Encoded protein: CASNTGTGYTYEQYF. The whole variable domain, filled in from reference TRBV28 and TRBJ2-7, reads DVKVTQSSRYLVKRTGEKVFLECVQDMDHENMFWYRQDPGLGLRLIYFSYDVKMKEKGDIPEGYSVSREKKERFSLILESASTNQTSMYLCASNTGTGYTYEQYFGPGTRLTVT.